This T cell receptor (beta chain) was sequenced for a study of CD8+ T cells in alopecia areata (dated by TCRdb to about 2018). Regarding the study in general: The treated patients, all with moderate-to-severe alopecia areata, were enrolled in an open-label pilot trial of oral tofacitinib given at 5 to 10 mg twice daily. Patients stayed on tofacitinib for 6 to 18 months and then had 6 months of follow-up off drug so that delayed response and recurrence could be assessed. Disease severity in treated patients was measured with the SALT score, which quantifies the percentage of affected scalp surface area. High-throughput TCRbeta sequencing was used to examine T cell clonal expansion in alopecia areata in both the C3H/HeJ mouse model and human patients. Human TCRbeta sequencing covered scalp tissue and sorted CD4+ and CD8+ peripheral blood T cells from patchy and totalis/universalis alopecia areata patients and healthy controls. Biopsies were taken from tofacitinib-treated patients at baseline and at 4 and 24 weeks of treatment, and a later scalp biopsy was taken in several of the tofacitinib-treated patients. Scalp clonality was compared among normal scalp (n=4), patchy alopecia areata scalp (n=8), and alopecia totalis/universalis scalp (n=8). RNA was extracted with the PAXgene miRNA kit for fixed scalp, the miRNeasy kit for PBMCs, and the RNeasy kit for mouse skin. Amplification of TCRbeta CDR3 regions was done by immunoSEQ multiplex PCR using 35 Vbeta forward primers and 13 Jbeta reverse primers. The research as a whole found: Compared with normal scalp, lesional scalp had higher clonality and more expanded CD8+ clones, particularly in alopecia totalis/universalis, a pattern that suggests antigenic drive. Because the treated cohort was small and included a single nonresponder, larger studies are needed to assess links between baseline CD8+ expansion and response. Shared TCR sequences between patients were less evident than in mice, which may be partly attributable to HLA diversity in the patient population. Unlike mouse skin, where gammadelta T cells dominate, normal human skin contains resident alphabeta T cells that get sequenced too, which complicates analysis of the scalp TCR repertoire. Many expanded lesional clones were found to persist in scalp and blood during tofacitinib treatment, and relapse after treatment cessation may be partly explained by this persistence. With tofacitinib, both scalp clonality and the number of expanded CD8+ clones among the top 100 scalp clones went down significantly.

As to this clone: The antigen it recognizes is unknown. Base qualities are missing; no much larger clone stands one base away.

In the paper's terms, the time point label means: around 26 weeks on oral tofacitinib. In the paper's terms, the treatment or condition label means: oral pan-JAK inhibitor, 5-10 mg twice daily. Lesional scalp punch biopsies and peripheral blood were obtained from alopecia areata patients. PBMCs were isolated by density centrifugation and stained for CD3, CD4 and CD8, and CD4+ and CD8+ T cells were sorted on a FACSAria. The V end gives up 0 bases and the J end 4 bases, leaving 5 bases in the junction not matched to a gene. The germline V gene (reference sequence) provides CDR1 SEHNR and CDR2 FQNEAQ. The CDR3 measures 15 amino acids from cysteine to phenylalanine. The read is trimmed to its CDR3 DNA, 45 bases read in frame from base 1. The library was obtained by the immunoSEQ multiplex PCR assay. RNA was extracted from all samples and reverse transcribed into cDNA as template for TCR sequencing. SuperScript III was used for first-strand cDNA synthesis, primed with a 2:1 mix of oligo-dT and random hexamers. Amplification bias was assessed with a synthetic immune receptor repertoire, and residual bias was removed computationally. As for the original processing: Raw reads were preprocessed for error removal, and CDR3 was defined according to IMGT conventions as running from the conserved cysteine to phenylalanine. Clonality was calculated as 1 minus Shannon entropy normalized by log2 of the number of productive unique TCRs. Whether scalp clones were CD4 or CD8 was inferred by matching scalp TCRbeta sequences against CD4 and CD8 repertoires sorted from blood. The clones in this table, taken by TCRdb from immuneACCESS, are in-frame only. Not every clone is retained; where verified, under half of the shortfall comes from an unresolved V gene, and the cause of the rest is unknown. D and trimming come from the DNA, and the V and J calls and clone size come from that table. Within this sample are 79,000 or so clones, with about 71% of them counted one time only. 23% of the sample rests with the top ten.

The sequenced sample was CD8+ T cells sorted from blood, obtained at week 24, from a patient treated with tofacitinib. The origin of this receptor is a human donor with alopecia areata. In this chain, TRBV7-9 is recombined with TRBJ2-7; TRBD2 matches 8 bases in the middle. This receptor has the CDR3 CASSLAAGGAYEQYF. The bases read TGTGCCAGCAGCTTAGCGGCGGGAGGTGCGTACGAGCAGTACTTC. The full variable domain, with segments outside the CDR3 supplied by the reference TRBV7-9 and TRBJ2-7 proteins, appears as DTGVSQNPRHKITKRGQNVTFRCDPISEHNRLYWYRQTLGQGPEFLTYFQNEAQLEKSRLLSDRFSAERPKGSFSTLEIQRTEQGDSAMYLCASSLAAGGAYEQYFGPGTRLTVT.